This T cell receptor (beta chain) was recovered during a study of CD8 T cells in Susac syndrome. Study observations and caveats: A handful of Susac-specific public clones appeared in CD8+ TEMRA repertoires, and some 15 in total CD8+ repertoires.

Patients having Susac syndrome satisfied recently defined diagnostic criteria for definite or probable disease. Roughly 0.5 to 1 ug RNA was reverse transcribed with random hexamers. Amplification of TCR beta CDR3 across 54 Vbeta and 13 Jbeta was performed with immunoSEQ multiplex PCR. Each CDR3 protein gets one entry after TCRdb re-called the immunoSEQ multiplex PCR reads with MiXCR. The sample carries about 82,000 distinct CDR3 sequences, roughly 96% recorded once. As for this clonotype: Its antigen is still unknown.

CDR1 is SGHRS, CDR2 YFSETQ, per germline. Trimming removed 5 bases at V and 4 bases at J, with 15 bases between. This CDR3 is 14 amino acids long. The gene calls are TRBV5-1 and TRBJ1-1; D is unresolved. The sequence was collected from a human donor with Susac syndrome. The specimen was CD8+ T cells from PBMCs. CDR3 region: CASRLGGRTTEAFF. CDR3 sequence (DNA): TGCGCCAGCAGATTAGGTGGGCGGACCACTGAAGCTTTCTTT.